These 12 T cell receptor beta chains were sequenced from one sample in a study of control samples from healthy donors and cancer patients. This table comes from immunoSEQ multiplex PCR, and its TCRdb copy is limited to in-frame clones, with some not included. In the table there are fewer than 100,000 clones, roughly four fifths of which are singletons. Sequences were obtained from blood. These receptors were obtained from a woman aged 60 to 75 in good health.

The CDR3, as DNA: TGTGCCAGCAGCAACCAAGGCCCCTTTCTAGCGGCGAGCTCCTACGAGCAGTACTTC. Protein: CASSNQGPFLAASSYEQYF. The chain joins TRBV13 to TRBJ2-7; 7 bases are shared with TRBD2. CDR1 and CDR2 from the germline V gene are PRHDT and FYEKMQ (reference sequence). The CDR3 contains 19 residues. After removal of 5 bases from V and 0 bases from J, the junction contained 19 bases not matched to a gene.

The CDR3 sequence: CATSRDIMGGGYTF. Here the CDR3 DNA reads TGTGCCACCAGCAGAGATATAATGGGAGGGGGCTACACCTTC. This chain links TRBV15 with TRBJ1-2; D is ambiguous. Trimming cost V 0 bases and J 8 bases, with 13 bases left between them. The germline gives CDR1 LNHNV, CDR2 YYDKDF (reference sequence). This CDR3 is built from 14 residues.

This sequence joins TRBV6-1 and TRBJ2-3; D perhaps matches TRBD1 (5 bases). The CDR3 is made up of 17 amino acids. Between the trimmed V and J ends, which lost 4 bases and 1 base, there was a span of 18 bases. The germline V gene has CDR1 MNHNS and CDR2 SASEGT. DNA of the CDR3: TGTGCCAGCAGTGCCTGGGGCCAGGGAAGCGGCACAGATACGCAGTATTTT. Translating gives CASSAWGQGSGTDTQYF.

The gene calls are TRBV7-9 and TRBJ1-2, with D maybe TRBD1 (6 bases). Trimming pared 1 base from V and 0 bases from J, leaving 6 bases between. This CDR3 spans 14 amino acids. CDR1 is SEHNR, CDR2 FQNEAQ, per germline (reference sequence). This chain's CDR3 is CASSLGDTNYGYTF. Here the CDR3 DNA reads TGTGCCAGCAGCTTAGGGGACACTAACTATGGCTACACCTTC.

In this sample, this clone turned up a few times. This rearrangement joins TRBV10-3 to TRBJ2-6; D call uncertain. Germline values: CDR1 ENHRY, CDR2 SYGVKD. Trimming took off 6 bases at V and 0 bases at J, with 6 bases between the two ends. The CDR3 is 14 amino acids. Here the CDR3 DNA reads TGTGCCATCAGCGACGGCTCTGGGGCCAACGTCCTGACTTTC. Translating gives CAISDGSGANVLTF.

This clone appeared a single time. The V call is TRBV19, the J call TRBJ1-5; D gene unclear. V was pared by 3 bases and J by 0 bases, with 12 bases between. From germline, CDR1 is LNHDA and CDR2 SQIVND (reference sequence). The CDR3 spans 16 residues. CDR3 coding DNA: TGTGCCAGTAGTATGTGGTCGGGAGATAGCAATCAGCCCCAGCATTTT. Its translation: CASSMWSGDSNQPQHF.

The chain recombines TRBV12-3 or TRBV12-4 with TRBJ1-2; D is possibly TRBD1 (6 bases). The CDR3 covers 13 residues. V lost 2 bases to trimming and J lost 5 bases, with 9 bases between them. CDR3 coding DNA: TGTGCCAGCAGTTTACAGGGGTTTTATGGCTACACCTTC. Amino acid sequence: CASSLQGFYGYTF.

The genes are TRBV6-2 or TRBV6-3 and TRBJ1-2; 11 nucleotides align to TRBD1. Germline CDR1 is MNHEY and CDR2 is SVGEGT. With V trimmed by 6 bases and J by 0 bases, 15 bases remained unmatched. The CDR3 has 19 residues. CDR3 bases: TGTGCCAGCAGCCCCTCACCCTCCGGGACAGGGGGTCCTAACTATGGCTACACCTTC. Protein sequence: CASSPSPSGTGGPNYGYTF.

In regard to this clone: The sample carries other DNA sequences with the same CDR3. V and J are TRBV5-1 and TRBJ1-5; 7 nucleotides agree with TRBD1. Germline CDR1 reads SGHRS; CDR2 reads YFSETQ. The junction had 3 bases not matched to a gene; V was cut back by 0 bases and J by 3 bases. The CDR3 consists of 15 residues. The CDR3, as DNA: TGCGCCAGCAGCTTGGAGGGACAGTTCAATCAGCCCCAGCATTTT. It specifies CASSLEGQFNQPQHF.

The chain recombines TRBV5-6 with TRBJ1-2, with unresolved D. The CDR3 consists of 12 residues. Trimming stripped 0 bases from V and 4 bases from J, with 4 bases between. Germline V CDR1 and CDR2: SGHDT, YYEEEE. The CDR3 region is CASSLASYGYTF. The CDR3 coding sequence is TGTGCCAGCAGCTTGGCCAGCTATGGCTACACCTTC.

The V gene is TRBV28, the J gene TRBJ1-2; no reliable D call. With 4 bases removed from V and 8 bases from J, the gap between germline ends came to 14 bases. The CDR3 has 13 residues. Per germline, CDR1 MDHEN and CDR2 SYDVKM. The chain's CDR3 is CASSSHYREGYTF. CDR3 in DNA: TGTGCCAGCAGTTCCCACTACCGGGAGGGCTACACCTTC.

The V gene is TRBV3-1 (or the pseudogene TRBV3-2), the J gene TRBJ2-3; TRBD2 matches 9 bases. Germline lookup yields CDR1 LGHDT and CDR2 YNNKEL (reference sequence). The CDR3 sequence is 16 residues long. V shed 4 bases and J 4 bases; nucleotides not matched to a gene: 9. The CDR3 sequence: CASSPRMREGPDTQYF. CDR3 bases: TGTGCCAGCAGCCCCCGGATGCGGGAGGGCCCAGATACGCAGTATTTT.